The present T cell receptor beta chain was sequenced within a study of T cells in tuberculosis. At the level of the study: In South Africa, adults with active tuberculosis were compared with IGRA-negative and latently infected IGRA-positive adolescents.

Study conclusions and caveats: GEM motif frequencies gave 60% to 70% accuracy; the GMM repertoire gave approximately 90%. Active tuberculosis patients had shorter CDR3-alpha; the beta difference was nonsignificant.

This CDR3 is 16 amino acids long. V lost 2 bases and J lost 1, with 16 bases in between. CDR1 and CDR2 (germline): GTSNPN, SVGIG (reference sequence). Described time point: new active TB diagnosis, blood taken before or within 7 days of starting treatment. Each patient had positive sputum smear microscopy and/or positive culture. Produced via immunoSEQ multiplex PCR; TCRdb's table is partial and in-frame only. The table shows around 33,000 clones, with around 90% occurring only once. Of note for this clone: Its specificity is not known.

V is TRBV30 and J is TRBJ2-3; D is possibly TRBD2 (8 bases). The source is an adult with tuberculosis. Some clones in this sample may be carry-over from other donors' samples. Sequenced here: PBMCs, sampled at tuberculosis diagnosis. For the CDR3, the DNA is TGTGCCTGGAGTCCGGGAGGGGGCGGGGGCACAGATACGCAGTATTTT. Translated: CAWSPGGGGGTDTQYF.